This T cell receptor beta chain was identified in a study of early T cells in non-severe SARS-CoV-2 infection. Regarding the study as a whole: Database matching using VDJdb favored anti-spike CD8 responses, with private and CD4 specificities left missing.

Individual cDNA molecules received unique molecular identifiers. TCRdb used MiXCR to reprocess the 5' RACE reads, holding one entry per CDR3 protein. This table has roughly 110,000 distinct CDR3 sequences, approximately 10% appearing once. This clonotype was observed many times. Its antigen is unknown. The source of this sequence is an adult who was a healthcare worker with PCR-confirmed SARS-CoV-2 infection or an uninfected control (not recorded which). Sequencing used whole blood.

CDR3 DNA: TGCAGTGCTACCGGTTCTAGATCCTACGAGCAGTACTTC. It codes for CSATGSRSYEQYF. The rearrangement uses TRBV20-1 and TRBJ2-7; D gene ambiguous. Trimming took 4 bases from V and 1 from J, leaving 11 bases between them. The germline V gene has CDR1 DFQATT and CDR2 SNEGSKA (reference sequence). There are 13 residues in the CDR3.